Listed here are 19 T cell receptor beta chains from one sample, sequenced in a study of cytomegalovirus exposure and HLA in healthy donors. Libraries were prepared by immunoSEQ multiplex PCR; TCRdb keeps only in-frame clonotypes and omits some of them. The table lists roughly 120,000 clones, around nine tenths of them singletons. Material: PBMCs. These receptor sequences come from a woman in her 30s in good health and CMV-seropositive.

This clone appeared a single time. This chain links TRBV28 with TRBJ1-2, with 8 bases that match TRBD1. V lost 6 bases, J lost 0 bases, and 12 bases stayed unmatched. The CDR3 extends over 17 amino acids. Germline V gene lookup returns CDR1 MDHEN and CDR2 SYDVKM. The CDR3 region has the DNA TGTGCCAGCAGCCGATTGGCCGACAGGGGTGCTAACTATGGCTACACCTTC. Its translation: CASSRLADRGANYGYTF.

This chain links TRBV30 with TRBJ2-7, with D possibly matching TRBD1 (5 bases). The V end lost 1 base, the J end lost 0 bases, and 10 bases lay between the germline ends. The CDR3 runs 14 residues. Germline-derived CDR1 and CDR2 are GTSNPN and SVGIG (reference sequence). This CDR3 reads CAWSETGSSYEQYF. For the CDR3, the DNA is TGTGCCTGGAGTGAAACAGGTAGCTCCTACGAGCAGTACTTC.

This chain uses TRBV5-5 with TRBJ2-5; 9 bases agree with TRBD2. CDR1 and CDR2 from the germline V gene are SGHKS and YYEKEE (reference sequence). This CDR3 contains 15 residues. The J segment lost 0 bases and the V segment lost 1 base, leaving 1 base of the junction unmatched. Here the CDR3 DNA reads TGTGCCAGCAGCTTGAGCGGGAGGTACCAAGAGACCCAGTACTTC. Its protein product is CASSLSGRYQETQYF.

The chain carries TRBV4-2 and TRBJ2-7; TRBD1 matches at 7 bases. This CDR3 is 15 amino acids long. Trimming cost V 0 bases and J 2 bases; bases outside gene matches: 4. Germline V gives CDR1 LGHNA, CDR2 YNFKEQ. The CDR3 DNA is TGTGCCAGCAGCCAAGAGGACAGGAATCCCTACGAGCAGTACTTC. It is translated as CASSQEDRNPYEQYF.

CDR3 region: CASSQDLARGETQYF. The CDR3 nucleotides are TGCGCCAGCAGCCAAGATCTGGCCAGGGGAGAGACCCAGTACTTC. This chain links TRBV4-1 with TRBJ2-5; D might be TRBD1 (6 bases). Germline V gives CDR1 MGHRA, CDR2 YSYEKL. Deletions cut 0 bases from V and 4 bases from J, with 12 bases between. The CDR3 length is 15 residues.

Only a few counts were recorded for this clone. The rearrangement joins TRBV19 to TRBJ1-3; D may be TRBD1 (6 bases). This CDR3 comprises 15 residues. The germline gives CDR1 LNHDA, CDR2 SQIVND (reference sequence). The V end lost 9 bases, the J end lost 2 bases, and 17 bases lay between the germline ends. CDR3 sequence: CASTSRGPAGNTIYF. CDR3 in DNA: TGTGCCAGCACCTCCAGGGGTCCCGCTGGAAACACCATATATTTT.

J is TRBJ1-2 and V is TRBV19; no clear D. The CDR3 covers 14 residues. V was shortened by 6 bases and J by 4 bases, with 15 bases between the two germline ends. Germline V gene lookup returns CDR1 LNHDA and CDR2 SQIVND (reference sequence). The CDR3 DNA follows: TGTGCCAGTAGGACGATGGGCTCAGTCTATGGCTACACCTTC. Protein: CASRTMGSVYGYTF.

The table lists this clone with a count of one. CDR3 sequence: CAWRTGAYNEQFF. The CDR3 region has the DNA TGTGCCTGGAGGACAGGGGCCTACAATGAGCAGTTCTTC. The rearrangement joins TRBV30 to TRBJ2-1, with 8 nucleotides matching TRBD1. This CDR3 is 13 amino acids long. V trimming: 3 bases; J trimming: 2 bases; junction bases outside the gene matches: 0. CDR1 and CDR2 (germline): GTSNPN, SVGIG (reference sequence). The variable domain in full, completed from reference TRBV30 and TRBJ2-1, reads SQTIHQWPATLVQPVGSPLSLECTVEGTSNPNLYWYRQAAGRGLQLLFYSVGIGQISSEVPQNLSASRPQDRQFILSSKKLLLSDSGFYLCAWRTGAYNEQFFGPGTRLTVL.

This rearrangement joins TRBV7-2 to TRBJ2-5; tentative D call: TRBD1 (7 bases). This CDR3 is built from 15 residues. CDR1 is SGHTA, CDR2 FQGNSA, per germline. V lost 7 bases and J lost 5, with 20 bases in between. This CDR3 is CASTLSGGRWETQYF. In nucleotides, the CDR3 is TGTGCCAGCACCCTCTCAGGGGGGCGCTGGGAGACCCAGTACTTC.

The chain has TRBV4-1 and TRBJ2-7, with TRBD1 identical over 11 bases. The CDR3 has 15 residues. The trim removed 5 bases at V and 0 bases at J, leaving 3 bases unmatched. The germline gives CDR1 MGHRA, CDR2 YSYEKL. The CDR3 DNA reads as TGCGCCAGCAGCGGAGGGACAGGGGGCTCCTACGAGCAGTACTTC. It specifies CASSGGTGGSYEQYF.

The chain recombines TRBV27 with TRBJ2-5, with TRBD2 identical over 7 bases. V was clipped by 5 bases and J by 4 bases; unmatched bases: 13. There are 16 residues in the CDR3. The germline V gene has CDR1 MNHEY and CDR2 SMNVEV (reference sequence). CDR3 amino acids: CASSPYRPGGIETQYF. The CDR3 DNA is TGTGCCAGCAGTCCCTATCGCCCCGGGGGGATAGAGACCCAGTACTTC.

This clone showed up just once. CDR3 sequence (DNA): TGTGCCAGTAGGTCGTGGGCCGGGACAGGGGCGATCGGCTACACCTTC. Residues: CASRSWAGTGAIGYTF. This chain joins TRBV19 and TRBJ1-2; 10 nucleotides align to TRBD1. Germline V gives CDR1 LNHDA, CDR2 SQIVND (reference sequence). This CDR3 is built from 16 residues. V lost 6 bases to trimming and J lost 8 bases; unmatched junction nucleotides: 15.

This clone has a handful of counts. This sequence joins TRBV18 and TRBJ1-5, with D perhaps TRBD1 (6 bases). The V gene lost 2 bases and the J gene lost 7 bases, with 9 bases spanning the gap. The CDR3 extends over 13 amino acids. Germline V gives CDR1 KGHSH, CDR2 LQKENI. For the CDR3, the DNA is TGTGCCAGCTCACCATCAAGGGGGCAGCCCCAGCATTTT. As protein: CASSPSRGQPQHF.

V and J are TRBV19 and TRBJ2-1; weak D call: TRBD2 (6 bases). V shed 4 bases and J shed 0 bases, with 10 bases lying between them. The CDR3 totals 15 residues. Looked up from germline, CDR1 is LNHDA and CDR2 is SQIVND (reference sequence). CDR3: CASSRDFSSYNEQFF. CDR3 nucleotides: TGTGCCAGTAGTAGGGACTTCAGCTCCTACAATGAGCAGTTCTTC. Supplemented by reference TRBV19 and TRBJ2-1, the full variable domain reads DGGITQSPKYLFRKEGQNVTLSCEQNLNHDAMYWYRQDPGQGLRLIYYSQIVNDFQKGDIAEGYSVSREKKESFPLTVTSAQKNPTAFYLCASSRDFSSYNEQFFGPGTRLTVL.

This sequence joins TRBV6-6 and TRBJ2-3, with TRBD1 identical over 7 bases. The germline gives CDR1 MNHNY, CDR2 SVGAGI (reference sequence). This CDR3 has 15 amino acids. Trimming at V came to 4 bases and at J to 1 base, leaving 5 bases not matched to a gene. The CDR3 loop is CASSSWQGGTDTQYF. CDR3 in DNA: TGTGCCAGCAGTTCCTGGCAGGGGGGCACAGATACGCAGTATTTT.

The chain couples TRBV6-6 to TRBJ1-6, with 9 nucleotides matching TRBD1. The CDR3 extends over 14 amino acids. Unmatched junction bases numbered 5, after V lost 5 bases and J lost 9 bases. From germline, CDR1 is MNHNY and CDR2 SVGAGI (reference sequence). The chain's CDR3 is CASSTGQGGSPLHF. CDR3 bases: TGTGCCAGCAGTACGGGACAGGGCGGTTCACCCCTCCACTTT.

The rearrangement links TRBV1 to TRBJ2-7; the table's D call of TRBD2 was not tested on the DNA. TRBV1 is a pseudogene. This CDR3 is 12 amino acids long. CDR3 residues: CTSSASGRPQYF. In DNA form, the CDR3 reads TGCACCAGCAGCGCTAGCGGCAGGCCGCAGTACTTC.

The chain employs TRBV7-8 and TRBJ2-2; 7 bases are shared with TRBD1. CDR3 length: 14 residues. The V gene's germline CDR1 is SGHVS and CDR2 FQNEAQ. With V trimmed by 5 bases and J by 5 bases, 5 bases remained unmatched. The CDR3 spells CASSLTTGTGELFF. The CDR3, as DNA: TGTGCCAGCAGCCTCACGACAGGGACCGGGGAGCTGTTTTTT.

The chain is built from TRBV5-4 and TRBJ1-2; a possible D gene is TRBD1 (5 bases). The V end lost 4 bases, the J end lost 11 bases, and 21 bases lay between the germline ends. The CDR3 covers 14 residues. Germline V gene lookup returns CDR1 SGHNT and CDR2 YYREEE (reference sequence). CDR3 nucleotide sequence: TGTGCCAGCAGCCCTACCCGGGGGGTTTTACATTACACCTTC. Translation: CASSPTRGVLHYTF.